The rows below give T cell receptor beta chains drawn from one sample of a study of T cell responses to AZD1222 COVID-19 vaccine. Repertoires were generated with immunoSEQ multiplex PCR, while TCRdb's copy carries only in-frame clones and drops some. The sample shows about 130,000 clones, about nine tenths of them seen only once. The starting material was peripheral blood, obtained on day 0 of AZD1222 vaccination. The receptors originated from an adult in good health. CDR3s include the opening cysteine and the closing phenylalanine or tryptophan. The D gene is left open where the match is weak. Where a row states a size, it is once, few, many or the class of an expanded clone; other rows omit it.

j_gene | abundance | d_gene | v_gene | CDR3nt | CDR3aa
TRBJ2-1 | - | TRBD2 | TRBV6-2/TRBV6-3 | TGTGCCAGCAGCCCAAGGACTAGCGGGTCCTACAATGAGCAGTTCTTC | CASSPRTSGSYNEQFF
TRBJ2-2 | - | TRBD1 | TRBV5-1 | TGCGCCAGCAGCTTGCTGGGACAGGGGTCCACCGGGGAGCTGTTTTTT | CASSLLGQGSTGELFF
TRBJ1-2 | - | TRBD1 | TRBV28 | TGTGCCAGCAGTTCCGCGGACAGGGAAAGGCGAGGCTATGGCTACACCTTC | CASSSADRERRGYGYTF
TRBJ1-2 | - | - | TRBV3-1/TRBV3-2 | TGTGCCAGCAGCCAAGGGGCAGGCAGGGGTAACTATGGCTACACCTTC | CASSQGAGRGNYGYTF
TRBJ2-2 | - | - | TRBV6-1 | TGTGCCAGCAGTGGCCCCATTAAGGGACACGTCACCGGGGAGCTGTTTTTT | CASSGPIKGHVTGELFF
TRBJ2-7 | - | - | TRBV5-1 | TGCGCCAGCAGCTTGATGGCCAATGGGTACGAGCAGTACTTC | CASSLMANGYEQYF
TRBJ1-2 | - | - | TRBV7-9 | TGTGCCAGCAGCTCAGGGACGTGGGATGGCTACACCTTC | CASSSGTWDGYTF
TRBJ1-1 | - | - | TRBV28 | TGTGCCAGCAGTCTCGCGGGGCCGAGCACTGAAGCTTTCTTT | CASSLAGPSTEAFF
TRBJ2-7 | - | - | TRBV7-8 | TGTGCCAGCAGCCTCTCCAGGGAGCAGTACTTC | CASSLSREQYF
TRBJ2-7 | - | - | TRBV5-1 | TGCGCCAGCAGCTTGGCCCCTTCCTACGAGCAGTACTTC | CASSLAPSYEQYF
TRBJ1-5 | few | - | TRBV27 | TGTGCCAGCAGTTCTCAGGGAGATTGGGATCAGCCCCAGCATTTT | CASSSQGDWDQPQHF
TRBJ2-1 | - | - | TRBV5-6 | TGTGCCAGCAGCTTGGGTTTCCAGGCAGGACCGTATGGTGAGCAGTTCTTC | CASSLGFQAGPYGEQFF
TRBJ1-4 | once | - | TRBV7-9 | TGTGCCAGCAGCCTACGGCCCAGGCACCCTAATGAAAAACTGTTTTTT | CASSLRPRHPNEKLFF
TRBJ1-2 | - | - | TRBV28 | TGTGCCAGCAGTTTAGAGGCGGGGGGTGGAGGCTACACCTTC | CASSLEAGGGGYTF
TRBJ2-7 | once | TRBD2 | TRBV28 | TGTGCCAGCAGTTTATTCCCGGGACTAGCGGGGGGGCCTATCTACGAGCAGTACTTC | CASSLFPGLAGGPIYEQYF
TRBJ1-4 | - | TRBD1 | TRBV7-9 | TGTGCCAGCAGCTTAGTATCATCGGACAGGGGACTCTGGAATGAAAAACTGTTTTTT | CASSLVSSDRGLWNEKLFF
TRBJ2-1 | - | - | TRBV28 | TGTGCCAGCGAGATTGTGGGTGAGCAGTTCTTC | CASEIVGEQFF
TRBJ2-1 | - | - | TRBV7-8 | TGTGCCAGCAGCCTCCGCGGAGGAGCGGCTTCCTACAATGAGCAGTTCTTC | CASSLRGGAASYNEQFF
TRBJ2-5 | - | TRBD2 | TRBV30 | TGTGCCTGGAGTGGGGGGTCGCTAGCGGGGGAGACCCAGTACTTC | CAWSGGSLAGETQYF
TRBJ1-5 | - | - | TRBV27 | TGTGCCAGCAGTTTGCCTAACCGCCGGGACGGAGGATATGGCAATCAGCCCCAGCATTTT | CASSLPNRRDGGYGNQPQHF
TRBJ1-5 | - | - | TRBV20-1 | TGCAGTGCTAGTATCGGCAATCAGCCCCAGCATTTT | CSASIGNQPQHF
TRBJ2-7 | - | TRBD1 | TRBV5-4 | TGTGCCAGCAGCGTGGACAGGGTCTCCTACGAGCAGTACTTC | CASSVDRVSYEQYF
TRBJ1-1 | - | - | TRBV7-9 | TGTGCCAGCAGCTACCAGGGTTTCGCTGAAGCTTTCTTT | CASSYQGFAEAFF
TRBJ1-2 | - | - | TRBV5-6 | TGTGCCAGCAGCTTGGGGCAGGGTTACAGCTATGGCTACACCTTC | CASSLGQGYSYGYTF
TRBJ1-1 | - | - | TRBV2 | TGTGCCAGCAGGGCTACACGGCAAGCTGAAGCTTTCTTT | CASRATRQAEAFF
TRBJ2-2 | once | - | TRBV4-3 | TGCGCCAGCAGCCAAGAGGACAGGAACACCGGGGAGCTGTTTTTT | CASSQEDRNTGELFF
TRBJ2-5 | - | - | TRBV6-1 | TGTGCCAGCAGTGAAGACCCGGGGGCGGAGGAGACCCAGTACTTC | CASSEDPGAEETQYF
TRBJ1-2 | - | - | TRBV7-2 | TGTGCCAGCAGCTTAGACAGAAATGGCTACACCTTC | CASSLDRNGYTF
TRBJ2-3 | - | TRBD2 | TRBV29-1 | TGCAGCACCCGGACGGGGTTAGCGGGGGCAGATACGCAGTATTTT | CSTRTGLAGADTQYF
TRBJ1-6 | - | TRBD1 | TRBV9 | TGTGCCAGCAGCGTCGGACAGGTTCATTCACCCCTCCACTTT | CASSVGQVHSPLHF
TRBJ1-5 | - | TRBD1 | TRBV19 | TGTGCCAGTAGTACGCCGGGACAGGGAGGCAATCAGCCCCAGCATTTT | CASSTPGQGGNQPQHF
TRBJ2-5 | - | TRBD2 | TRBV4-2 | TGTGCCAGCAGCCAAGAGGGCGGGGGAAAAGAGACCCAGTACTTC | CASSQEGGGKETQYF
TRBJ1-3 | - | - | TRBV9 | TGTGCCAGCAGCGTATCTCCCTGGAACACCATATATTTT | CASSVSPWNTIYF
TRBJ2-1 | - | - | TRBV6-2/TRBV6-3 | TGTGCCAGCAGCCCCTCCAGGGGGGTAGACAATGAGCAGTTCTTC | CASSPSRGVDNEQFF
TRBJ2-7 | - | - | TRBV24-1 | TGTGCCACCCAAGGGGGAAACTACGAGCAGTACTTC | CATQGGNYEQYF
TRBJ1-4 | few | - | TRBV10-2 | TGCGCCAGCAGTGAGGGCGTTGGGGCCCGAAGTGAAAAACTGTTTTTT | CASSEGVGARSEKLFF
TRBJ2-2 | - | - | TRBV5-1 | TGCGCCAGCCAAACAATGGACAAATCGAACACCGGGGAGCTGTTTTTT | CASQTMDKSNTGELFF
TRBJ1-4 | - | - | TRBV7-9 | TGTGCCAGCAGCTTAGGACAGAATAATGAAAAACTGTTTTTT | CASSLGQNNEKLFF
TRBJ1-1 | - | - | TRBV9 | TGTGCCAGCAGCGTCCTGACAGAGAACACTGAAGCTTTCTTT | CASSVLTENTEAFF
TRBJ2-7 | - | TRBD1 | TRBV4-1 | TGCGCCAGCAGCCCTAGGGGGACAGAAAGCTACGAGCAGTACTTC | CASSPRGTESYEQYF
TRBJ1-3 | - | - | TRBV5-1 | TGCGCCAGCAGCTTGGGAACAGGGCGAAACACCATATATTTT | CASSLGTGRNTIYF
TRBJ2-7 | - | - | TRBV7-2 | TGTGCCAGCAGCTTAGTCGCAGTGGTCGACGAGCAGTACTTC | CASSLVAVVDEQYF
TRBJ2-7 | - | TRBD1 | TRBV14 | TGTGCCAGCAGCCAAACTACCGGGACAGGGTACTCCTACGAGCAGTACTTC | CASSQTTGTGYSYEQYF
TRBJ1-4 | - | - | TRBV4-2 | TGTGCCAGCAGCCTTCCTCATCCAGGCGCAACTAATGAAAAACTGTTTTTT | CASSLPHPGATNEKLFF
TRBJ1-1 | - | TRBD1 | TRBV7-2 | TGTGCCAGCAGCTTCCAGGGGGCTAGTACTGAAGCTTTCTTT | CASSFQGASTEAFF
TRBJ2-7 | - | - | TRBV15 | TGTGCCACCAGCAGAGACGGCTACGAGCAGTACTTC | CATSRDGYEQYF
TRBJ2-7 | - | - | TRBV28 | TGTGCCAGCAGTTTATCTTCGGGGGCGGGCTACGAGCAGTACTTC | CASSLSSGAGYEQYF
TRBJ1-1 | few | - | TRBV6-5 | TGTGCCAGCAGTTACGACACCATGAACACTGAAGCTTTCTTT | CASSYDTMNTEAFF
TRBJ2-1 | - | - | TRBV7-3 | TGTGCCAGCAGCTTTCTCGCTAGCTCCTACAATGAGCAGTTCTTC | CASSFLASSYNEQFF
TRBJ1-1 | - | - | TRBV9 | TGTGCCAGCAGCGTCCAGGGGAAGGCGAACACTGAAGCTTTCTTT | CASSVQGKANTEAFF
TRBJ1-1 | - | - | TRBV12-3/TRBV12-4 | TGTGCCAGCAGTCTCGCCGAGGGGACTGAAGCTTTCTTT | CASSLAEGTEAFF